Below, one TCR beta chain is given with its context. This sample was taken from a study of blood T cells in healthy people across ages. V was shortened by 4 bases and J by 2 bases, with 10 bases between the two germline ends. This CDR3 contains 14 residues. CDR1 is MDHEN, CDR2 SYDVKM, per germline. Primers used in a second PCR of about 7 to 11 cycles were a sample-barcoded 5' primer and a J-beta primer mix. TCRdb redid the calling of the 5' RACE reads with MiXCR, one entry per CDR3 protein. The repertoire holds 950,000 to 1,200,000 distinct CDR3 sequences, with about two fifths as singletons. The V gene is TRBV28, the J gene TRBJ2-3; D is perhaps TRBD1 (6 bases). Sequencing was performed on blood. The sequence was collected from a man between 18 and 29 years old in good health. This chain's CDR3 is CASSSGQNTDTQYF. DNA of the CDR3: TGTGCCAGCAGTTCAGGACAGAACACAGATACGCAGTATTTT.